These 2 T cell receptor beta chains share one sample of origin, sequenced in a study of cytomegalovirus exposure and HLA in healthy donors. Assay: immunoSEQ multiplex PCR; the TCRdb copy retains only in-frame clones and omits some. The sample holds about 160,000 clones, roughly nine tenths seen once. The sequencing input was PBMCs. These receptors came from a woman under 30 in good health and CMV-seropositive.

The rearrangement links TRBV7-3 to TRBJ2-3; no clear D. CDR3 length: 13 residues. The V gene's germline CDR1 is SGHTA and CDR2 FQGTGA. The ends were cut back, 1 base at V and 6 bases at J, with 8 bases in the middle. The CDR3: CASSLNYPDTQYF. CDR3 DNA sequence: TGTGCCAGCAGCTTAAACTATCCCGATACGCAGTATTTT.

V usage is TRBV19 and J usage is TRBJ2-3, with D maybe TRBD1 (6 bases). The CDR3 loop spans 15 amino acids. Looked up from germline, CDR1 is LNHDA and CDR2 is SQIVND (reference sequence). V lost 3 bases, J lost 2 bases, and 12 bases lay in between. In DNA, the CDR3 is TGTGCCAGTAGTATCAGGACAGACCCCACAGATACGCAGTATTTT. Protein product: CASSIRTDPTDTQYF. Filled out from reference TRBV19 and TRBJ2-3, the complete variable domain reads DGGITQSPKYLFRKEGQNVTLSCEQNLNHDAMYWYRQDPGQGLRLIYYSQIVNDFQKGDIAEGYSVSREKKESFPLTVTSAQKNPTAFYLCASSIRTDPTDTQYFGPGTRLTVL.